This note documents a single TCR beta chain sequence. The data are from a study of cytomegalovirus exposure and HLA in healthy donors. Produced via immunoSEQ multiplex PCR; TCRdb's table is partial and in-frame only. The table records roughly 250,000 clones, around 87% of them present only once. This clonotype originated in a woman younger than 30 in good health and CMV-seronegative. Source material: PBMCs.

The CDR3 reads CASSLMGGNANYGYTF. CDR3 DNA: TGTGCCAGCAGCTTAATGGGGGGAAACGCTAACTATGGCTACACCTTC. This chain links TRBV7-9 with TRBJ1-2; a possible D gene is TRBD1 (5 bases). Germline V gene lookup returns CDR1 SEHNR and CDR2 FQNEAQ (reference sequence). V lost 2 bases to trimming and J lost 0 bases, with 13 bases between them. The CDR3 covers 16 residues.